Sequencing of this T cell receptor beta chain was carried out in a study of Ad26.COV2.S vaccination and SARS-CoV-2 variants. Some clones are missing from TCRdb's copy, which holds only in-frame ones; the method was immunoSEQ multiplex PCR. The table includes a few hundred thousand clones, approximately 83% detected once. Noted treatment: 15 to 20 received Ad26.COV2.S at low or high dose, single or two shots; about 5 received placebo; per-sample allocation not given. The investigators took samples on day 63 after the first vaccine or placebo injection. Boston hosted the donor, who was an adult aged 18-55 years. This specimen was peripheral blood, taken in a trial of Ad26.COV2.S vaccine versus placebo. The receptor's source is a person between 18 and 60 years old who received the Ad26.COV2.S COVID-19 vaccine or a placebo.

This CDR3 is CASSPPGLAGVNEQFF. The CDR3 DNA reads TGTGCCAGCAGCCCGCCGGGACTAGCGGGGGTCAATGAGCAGTTCTTC. J is TRBJ2-1 and V is TRBV14; 14 nucleotides match TRBD2. CDR1 SGHDN and CDR2 FVKESK come from the germline V gene. After removal of 4 bases from V and 6 bases from J, the junction contained 5 bases not matched to a gene. The CDR3 extends over 16 amino acids. Drawing the rest from reference TRBV14 and TRBJ2-1, the complete variable domain is EAGVTQFPSHSVIEKGQTVTLRCDPISGHDNLYWYRRVMGKEIKFLLHFVKESKQDESGMPNNRFLAERTGGTYSTLKVQPAELEDSGVYFCASSPPGLAGVNEQFFGPGTRLTVL.